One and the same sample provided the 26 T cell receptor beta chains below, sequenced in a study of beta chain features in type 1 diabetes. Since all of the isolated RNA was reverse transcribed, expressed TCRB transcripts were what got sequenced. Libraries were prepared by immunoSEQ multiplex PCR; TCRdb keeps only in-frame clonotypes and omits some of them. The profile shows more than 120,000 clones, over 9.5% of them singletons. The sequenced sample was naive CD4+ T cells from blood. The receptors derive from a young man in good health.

The CDR3 here is CASSVGAVREYEQFF. CDR3 bases: TGTGCCAGCAGCGTAGGGGCCGTACGGGAGTATGAGCAGTTCTTC. The chain uses TRBV9 and TRBJ2-1; D is perhaps TRBD2 (6 bases). This CDR3 is built from 15 residues. V was trimmed by 0 bases and J by 8 bases, leaving 15 bases between them. Germline CDR1 is SGDLS and CDR2 is YYNGEE.

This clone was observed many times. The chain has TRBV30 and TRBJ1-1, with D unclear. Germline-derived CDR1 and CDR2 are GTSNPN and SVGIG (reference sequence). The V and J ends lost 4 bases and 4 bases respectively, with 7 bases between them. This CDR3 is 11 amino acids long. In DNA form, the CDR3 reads TGTGCCTGGAATGAGGGCACTGAAGCTTTCTTT. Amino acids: CAWNEGTEAFF. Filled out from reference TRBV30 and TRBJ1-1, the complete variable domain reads SQTIHQWPATLVQPVGSPLSLECTVEGTSNPNLYWYRQAAGRGLQLLFYSVGIGQISSEVPQNLSASRPQDRQFILSSKKLLLSDSGFYLCAWNEGTEAFFGQGTRLTVV.

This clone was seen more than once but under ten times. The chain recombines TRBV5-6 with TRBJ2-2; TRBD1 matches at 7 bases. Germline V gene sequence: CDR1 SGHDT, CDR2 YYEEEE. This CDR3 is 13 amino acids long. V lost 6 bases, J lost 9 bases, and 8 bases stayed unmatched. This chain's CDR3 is CASIDRVLRELFF. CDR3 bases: TGTGCCAGCATCGACAGGGTTCTGCGGGAGCTGTTTTTT. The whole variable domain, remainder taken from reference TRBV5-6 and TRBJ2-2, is DAGVTQSPTHLIKTRGQQVTLRCSPKSGHDTVSWYQQALGQGPQFIFQYYEEEERQRGNFPDRFSGHQFPNYSSELNVNALLLGDSALYLCASIDRVLRELFFGEGSRLTVL.

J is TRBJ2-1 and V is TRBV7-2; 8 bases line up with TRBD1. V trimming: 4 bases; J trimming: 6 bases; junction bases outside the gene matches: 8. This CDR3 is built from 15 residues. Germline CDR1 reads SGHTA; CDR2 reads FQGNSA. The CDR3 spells CASSSRTGSLNEQFF. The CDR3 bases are TGTGCCAGCAGCTCGAGGACAGGGTCCCTCAATGAGCAGTTCTTC.

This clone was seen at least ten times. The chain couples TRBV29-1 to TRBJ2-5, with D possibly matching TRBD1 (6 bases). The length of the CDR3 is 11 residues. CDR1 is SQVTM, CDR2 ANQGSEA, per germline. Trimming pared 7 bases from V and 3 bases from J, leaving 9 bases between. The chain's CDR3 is CSASGEETQYF. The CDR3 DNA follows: TGCAGCGCCTCAGGGGAAGAGACCCAGTACTTC.

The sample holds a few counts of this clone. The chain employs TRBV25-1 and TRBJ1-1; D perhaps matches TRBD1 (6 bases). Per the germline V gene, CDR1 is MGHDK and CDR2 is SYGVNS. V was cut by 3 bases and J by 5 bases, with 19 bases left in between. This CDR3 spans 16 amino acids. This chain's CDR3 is CASSDVPTGGRTEAFF. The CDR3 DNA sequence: TGTGCCAGCAGTGATGTCCCGACAGGAGGTAGAACTGAAGCTTTCTTT.

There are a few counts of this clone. The CDR3 region is CASSLFWGQNTGELFF. In DNA form, the CDR3 reads TGTGCCAGCAGCTTATTCTGGGGCCAGAACACCGGGGAGCTGTTTTTT. The rearrangement joins TRBV7-2 to TRBJ2-2, with D possibly being TRBD1 (5 bases). The V and J ends lost 2 bases and 1 base respectively, with 11 bases between them. Germline lookup yields CDR1 SGHTA and CDR2 FQGNSA. CDR3 length: 16 residues.

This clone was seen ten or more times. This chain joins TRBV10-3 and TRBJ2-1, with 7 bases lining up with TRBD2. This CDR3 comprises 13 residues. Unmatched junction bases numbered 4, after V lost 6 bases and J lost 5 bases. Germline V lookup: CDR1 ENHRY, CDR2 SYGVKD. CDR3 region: CAIRASGNNEQFF. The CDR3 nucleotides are TGTGCCATCAGGGCTAGCGGAAACAATGAGCAGTTCTTC.

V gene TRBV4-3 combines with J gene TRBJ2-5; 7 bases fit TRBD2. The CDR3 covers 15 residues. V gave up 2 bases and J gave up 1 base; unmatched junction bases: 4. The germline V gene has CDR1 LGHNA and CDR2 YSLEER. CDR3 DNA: TGCGCCAGCAGCCAACTAAGCGGGGCCCAAGAGACCCAGTACTTC. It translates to CASSQLSGAQETQYF.

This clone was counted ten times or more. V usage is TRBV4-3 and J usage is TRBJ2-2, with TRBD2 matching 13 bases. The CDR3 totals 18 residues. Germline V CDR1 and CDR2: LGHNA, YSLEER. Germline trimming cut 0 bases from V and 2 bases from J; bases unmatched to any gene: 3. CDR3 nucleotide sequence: TGCGCCAGCAGCCAAGAAGGACTAGCGGGAGTAAACACCGGGGAGCTGTTTTTT. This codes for CASSQEGLAGVNTGELFF.

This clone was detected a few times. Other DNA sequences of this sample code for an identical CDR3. CDR3 nucleotides: TGTGCCAGCAGCTTCAGCGGGGGCAACACCGGGGAGCTGTTTTTT. The encoded protein is CASSFSGGNTGELFF. The rearrangement links TRBV7-2 to TRBJ2-2; 8 bases are shared with TRBD2. The V gene's germline CDR1 is SGHTA and CDR2 FQGNSA. The CDR3 extends over 15 amino acids. J lost 2 bases, V lost 3 bases, and 2 bases had no gene match.

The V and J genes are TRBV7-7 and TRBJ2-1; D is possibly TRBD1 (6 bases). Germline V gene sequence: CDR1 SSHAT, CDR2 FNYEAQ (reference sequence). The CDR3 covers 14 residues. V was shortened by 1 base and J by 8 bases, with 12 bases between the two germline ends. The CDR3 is CASSLDGRGDEQFF. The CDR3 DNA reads TGTGCCAGCAGCTTAGATGGCAGGGGCGATGAGCAGTTCTTC.

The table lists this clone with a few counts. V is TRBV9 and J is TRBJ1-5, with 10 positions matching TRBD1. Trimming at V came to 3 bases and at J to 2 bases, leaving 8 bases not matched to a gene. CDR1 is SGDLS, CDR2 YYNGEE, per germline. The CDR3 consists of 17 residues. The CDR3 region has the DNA TGTGCCAGCAGCGCGGGACAGGGGTTCGATGGCAATCAGCCCCAGCATTTT. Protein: CASSAGQGFDGNQPQHF.

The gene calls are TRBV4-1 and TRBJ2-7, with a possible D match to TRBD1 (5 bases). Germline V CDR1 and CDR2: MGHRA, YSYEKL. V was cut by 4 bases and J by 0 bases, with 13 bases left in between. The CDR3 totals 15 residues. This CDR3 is CASSPATGISYEQYF. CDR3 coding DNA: TGCGCCAGCAGCCCGGCAACAGGAATCTCCTACGAGCAGTACTTC.

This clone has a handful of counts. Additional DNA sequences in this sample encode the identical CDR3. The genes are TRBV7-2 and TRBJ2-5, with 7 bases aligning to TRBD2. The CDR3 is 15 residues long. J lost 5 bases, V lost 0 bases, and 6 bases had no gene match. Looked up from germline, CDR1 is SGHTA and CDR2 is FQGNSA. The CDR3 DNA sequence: TGTGCCAGCAGCTTAGCGGGGGGGAGAGAGGAGACCCAGTACTTC. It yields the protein CASSLAGGREETQYF. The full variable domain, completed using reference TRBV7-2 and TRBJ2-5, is GAGVSQSPSNKVTEKGKDVELRCDPISGHTALYWYRQSLGQGLEFLIYFQGNSAPDKSGLPSDRFSAERTGGSVSTLTIQRTQQEDSAVYLCASSLAGGREETQYFGPGTRLLVL.

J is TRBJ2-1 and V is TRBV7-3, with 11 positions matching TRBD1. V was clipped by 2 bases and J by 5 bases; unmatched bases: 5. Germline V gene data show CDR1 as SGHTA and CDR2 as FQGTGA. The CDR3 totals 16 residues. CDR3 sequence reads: CASSLLPGQGDNEQFF. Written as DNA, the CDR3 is TGTGCCAGCAGCTTATTGCCGGGACAGGGGGACAATGAGCAGTTCTTC.

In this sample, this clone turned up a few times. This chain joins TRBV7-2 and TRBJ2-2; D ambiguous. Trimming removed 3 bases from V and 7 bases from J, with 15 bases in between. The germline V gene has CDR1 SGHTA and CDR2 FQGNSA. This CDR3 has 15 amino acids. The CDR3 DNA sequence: TGTGCCAGCAGCTTCTTCCCGGTTACCGGCGGGGAGCTGTTTTTT. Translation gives CASSFFPVTGGELFF.

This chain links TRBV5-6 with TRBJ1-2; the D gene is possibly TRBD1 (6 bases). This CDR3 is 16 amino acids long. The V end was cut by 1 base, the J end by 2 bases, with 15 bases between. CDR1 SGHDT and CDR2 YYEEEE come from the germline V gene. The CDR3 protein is CASSLSPGTQNYGYTF. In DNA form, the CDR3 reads TGTGCCAGCAGCTTGAGTCCCGGGACACAAAACTATGGCTACACCTTC.

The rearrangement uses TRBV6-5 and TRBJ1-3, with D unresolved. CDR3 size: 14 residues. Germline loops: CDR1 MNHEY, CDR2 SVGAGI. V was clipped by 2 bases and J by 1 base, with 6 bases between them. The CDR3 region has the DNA TGTGCCAGCAGTTACGGAGAATCTGGAAACACCATATATTTT. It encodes CASSYGESGNTIYF.

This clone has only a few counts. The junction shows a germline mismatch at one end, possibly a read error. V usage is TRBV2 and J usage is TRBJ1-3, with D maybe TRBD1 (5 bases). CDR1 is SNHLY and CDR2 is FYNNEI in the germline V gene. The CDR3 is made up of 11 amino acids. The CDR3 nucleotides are TGTGCCACCTGGGACTCAGGGTTCTCGGATTTT. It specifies CATWDSGFSDF.

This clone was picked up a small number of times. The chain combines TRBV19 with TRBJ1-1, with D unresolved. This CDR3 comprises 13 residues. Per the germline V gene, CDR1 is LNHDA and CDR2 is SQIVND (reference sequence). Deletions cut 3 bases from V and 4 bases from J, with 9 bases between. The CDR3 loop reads CASSIGGSTEAFF. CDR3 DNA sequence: TGTGCCAGTAGTATCGGCGGGAGCACTGAAGCTTTCTTT.

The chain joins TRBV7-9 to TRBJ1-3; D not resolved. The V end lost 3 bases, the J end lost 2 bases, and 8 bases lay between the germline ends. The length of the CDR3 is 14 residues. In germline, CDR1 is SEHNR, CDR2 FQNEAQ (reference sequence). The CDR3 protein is CASSFDNPGNTIYF. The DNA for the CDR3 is TGTGCCAGCAGCTTCGACAATCCTGGAAACACCATATATTTT.

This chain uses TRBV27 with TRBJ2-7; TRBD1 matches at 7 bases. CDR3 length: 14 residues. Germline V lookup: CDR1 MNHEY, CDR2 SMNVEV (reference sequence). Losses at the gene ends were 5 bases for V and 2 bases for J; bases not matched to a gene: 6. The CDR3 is CASSTLDRTYEQYF. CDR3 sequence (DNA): TGTGCCAGCAGTACTCTGGACAGGACCTACGAGCAGTACTTC.

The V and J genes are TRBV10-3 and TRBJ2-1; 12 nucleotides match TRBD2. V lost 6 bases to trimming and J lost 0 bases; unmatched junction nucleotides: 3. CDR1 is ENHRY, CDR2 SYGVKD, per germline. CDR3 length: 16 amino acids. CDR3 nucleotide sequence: TGTGCCATCAGATCGACTAGCGGGGGCTCCTACAATGAGCAGTTCTTC. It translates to CAIRSTSGGSYNEQFF.

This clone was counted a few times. The CDR3 is CASSQTGALIRATQYF. CDR3 in DNA: TGTGCCAGCAGCCAGACAGGGGCGCTTATAAGGGCTACGCAGTATTTT. J is TRBJ2-3 and V is TRBV5-5, with 8 bases aligning to TRBD1. This CDR3 is built from 16 residues. Germline V gene sequence: CDR1 SGHKS, CDR2 YYEKEE (reference sequence). The V and J ends lost 4 bases and 8 bases, in that order; junction bases with no gene match: 15.

The CDR3 loop is CASSSRAGGSYTGELFF. CDR3 DNA sequence: TGTGCCAGCAGCTCTCGAGCGGGGGGTTCGTATACCGGGGAGCTGTTTTTT. This chain connects TRBV7-3 to TRBJ2-2; 9 bases fit TRBD2. Per germline, CDR1 SGHTA and CDR2 FQGTGA. This CDR3 spans 17 amino acids. Trimming cost V 4 bases and J 5 bases; bases outside gene matches: 11.